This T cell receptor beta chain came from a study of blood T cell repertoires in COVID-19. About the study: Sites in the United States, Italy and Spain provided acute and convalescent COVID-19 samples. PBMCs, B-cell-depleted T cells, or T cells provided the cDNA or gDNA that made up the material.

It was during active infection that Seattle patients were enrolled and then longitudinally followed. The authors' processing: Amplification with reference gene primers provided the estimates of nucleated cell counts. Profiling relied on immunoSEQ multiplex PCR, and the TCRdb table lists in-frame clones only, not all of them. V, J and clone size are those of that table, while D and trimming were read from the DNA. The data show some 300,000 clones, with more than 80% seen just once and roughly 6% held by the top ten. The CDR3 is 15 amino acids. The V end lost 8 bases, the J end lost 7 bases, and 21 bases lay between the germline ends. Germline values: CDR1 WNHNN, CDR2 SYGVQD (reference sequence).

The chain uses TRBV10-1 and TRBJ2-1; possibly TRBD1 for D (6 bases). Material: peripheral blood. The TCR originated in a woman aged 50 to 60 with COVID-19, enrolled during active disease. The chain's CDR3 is CASSPGLPQGNEQFF. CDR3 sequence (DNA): TGCGCCAGCTCTCCAGGACTGCCCCAGGGGAATGAGCAGTTCTTC.